This T cell receptor beta chain came from a study of blood T cell repertoires in COVID-19. Study-wide context: There were acute and convalescent COVID-19 samples, and they came from the United States, Italy and Spain. PBMCs, B-cell-depleted T cells, or T cells provided the cDNA or gDNA that made up the material.

Per the original data handling: It was from reference gene primer amplification that nucleated cell counts were estimated. TCRdb's copy holds only in-frame clones and misses some; the assay was immunoSEQ multiplex PCR. V, J and clone size derive from that table, while D and trimming were established from the DNA sequence. The sample holds tens of thousands of clones; 65% to 90% are singletons and the top ten take 18%. The sample comprised peripheral blood. This TCR was sampled from a woman of 80 years or more with acute or convalescent COVID-19.

In nucleotides, the CDR3 is TGTGCCAGCAGTTTAAGACTGCTGGATGGCTACACCTTC. Its protein is CASSLRLLDGYTF. This chain links TRBV12-3 or TRBV12-4 with TRBJ1-2; D ambiguous. The germline V and J ends were trimmed by 2 bases and 6 bases, with 10 bases remaining between them. The CDR3 is 13 amino acids.